This paragraph covers one TCR beta chain sequence. Its antigen is as yet unknown. This specimen belongs to a study of CD8+ T cells in alopecia areata. Overall study context: Patients in the study were on tofacitinib for 6 to 18 months, then off it for 6 months. Scalp area affected, as a percentage, set the severity score of treated patients.

RNA was isolated and reverse transcribed to cDNA, the sequencing template. TCRdb keeps only in-frame clones here, not all; method: immunoSEQ multiplex PCR. The repertoire includes 120,000 or so clones, about 59% of them detected once, and around 5.7% sits in the top ten. The treatment: oral pan-JAK inhibitor, 5-10 mg twice daily. Sorting of CD4+ and CD8+ T cells was performed on PBMCs. With V trimmed by 7 bases and J by 6 bases, 0 bases remained unmatched. The germline V gene encodes CDR1 ENHRY and CDR2 SYGVKD. This CDR3 region has 11 residues. Overall study results and limits: On tofacitinib, scalp and blood still held many of the expanded lesional clones.

This sequence was found in a human donor with alopecia areata. This chain joins TRBV10-3 and TRBJ2-7; 10 positions agree with TRBD2. Specimen: CD4+ T cells sorted from blood, collected at week 4, from a patient treated with tofacitinib. CDR3 region: CAITSGSEQYF. The CDR3 DNA sequence: TGTGCCATCACTAGCGGGAGCGAGCAGTACTTC.